The 19 T cell receptor beta chains below come from one sample, sequenced in a study of shared clonotypes between healthy human individuals. Generated by immunoSEQ multiplex PCR, the TCRdb table keeps only in-frame clones and is missing some. The data show 1.4 million or so clones, 98% to 99% seen once. The sequencing input was naive CD4+ T cells sorted from blood. Specified subset: CD45RA+ positively selected. Receptor source: a man in his thirties or forties in good health.

The V call is TRBV10-3, the J call TRBJ2-2, with a tentative D call TRBD1 (5 bases). Germline loops: CDR1 ENHRY, CDR2 SYGVKD. The CDR3 contains 14 residues. The V and J ends lost 4 bases and 6 bases respectively, with 12 bases between them. The CDR3 reads CAISAQGMAGELFF. DNA for the CDR3: TGTGCCATCAGTGCTCAGGGAATGGCCGGGGAGCTGTTTTTT.

The chain has TRBV5-1 and TRBJ2-7; 7 bases fit TRBD2. The CDR3 is made up of 14 amino acids. Trimming cost V 3 bases and J 7 bases; bases outside gene matches: 10. Germline CDR1 reads SGHRS; CDR2 reads YFSETQ. CDR3 protein: CASSSVRGSEEQYF. The CDR3 bases are TGCGCCAGCAGCTCGGTCCGCGGGAGCGAGGAGCAGTACTTC.

The rearrangement links TRBV27 to TRBJ1-4; 8 nucleotides align to TRBD1. Looked up from germline, CDR1 is MNHEY and CDR2 is SMNVEV (reference sequence). V was clipped by 2 bases and J by 7 bases; unmatched bases: 3. The CDR3 is 14 amino acids. CDR3 nucleotide sequence: TGTGCCAGCAGTTTACAGGGGGCGGGTGAAAAACTGTTTTTT. Protein: CASSLQGAGEKLFF.

This rearrangement joins TRBV7-2 to TRBJ1-5; D possibly corresponds to TRBD1 (5 bases). CDR3 length: 16 residues. CDR1 and CDR2 from the germline V gene are SGHTA and FQGNSA. V lost 5 bases and J lost 4, with 18 bases in between. The CDR3, as DNA: TGTGCCAGCAGCCCGCCCCCGGACAACTATAATCAGCCCCAGCATTTT. It codes for CASSPPPDNYNQPQHF.

This clone was seen only once. The chain is built from TRBV19 and TRBJ2-7; D is uncertain. CDR1 is LNHDA, CDR2 SQIVND, per germline (reference sequence). V shed 3 bases and J shed 2 bases, with 14 bases lying between them. The CDR3 covers 15 residues. CDR3 sequence reads: CASSMYRDGAYEQYF. The CDR3, as DNA: TGTGCCAGTAGTATGTATCGAGATGGAGCCTACGAGCAGTACTTC.

V is TRBV5-6 and J is TRBJ1-1; tentatively, D is TRBD1 (5 bases). There are 13 residues in the CDR3. Trimming pared 4 bases from V and 5 bases from J, leaving 12 bases between. Per germline, CDR1 SGHDT and CDR2 YYEEEE. The CDR3 region is CASSRTPLTEAFF. CDR3 nucleotide sequence: TGTGCCAGCAGCAGGACACCTTTAACTGAAGCTTTCTTT.

J is TRBJ2-7 and V is TRBV5-1; 7 nucleotides line up with TRBD1. The J segment lost 5 bases and the V segment lost 0 bases, leaving 8 bases of the junction unmatched. Looked up from germline, CDR1 is SGHRS and CDR2 is YFSETQ. CDR3 length equals 15 residues. DNA for the CDR3: TGCGCCAGCAGCTTGGGCGACAGGGACCTCAACGAGCAGTACTTC. Translating it yields CASSLGDRDLNEQYF.

The chain uses TRBV7-9 and TRBJ2-3, with D possibly being TRBD2 (6 bases). Trimming removed 6 bases at V and 4 bases at J, with 23 bases between. The CDR3 extends over 17 amino acids. In germline, CDR1 is SEHNR, CDR2 FQNEAQ (reference sequence). CDR3 nucleotides: TGTGCCAGCAGGCAAACCTCCGGGACTTTGTCGGCAGATACGCAGTATTTT. Protein: CASRQTSGTLSADTQYF.

The sample holds one count of this clone. This chain links TRBV7-8 with TRBJ2-2; D is possibly TRBD2 (5 bases). Trimming left V 1 base short and J 6 bases short, with 15 bases between. Germline assignment: CDR1 SGHVS and CDR2 FQNEAQ. The CDR3 contains 16 residues. The CDR3 is CASSLGGATTAGELFF. CDR3 nucleotides: TGTGCCAGCAGCTTAGGGGGAGCCACGACGGCCGGGGAGCTGTTTTTT.

The V gene is TRBV4-1, the J gene TRBJ2-1; 15 positions match TRBD2. Germline assignment: CDR1 MGHRA and CDR2 YSYEKL. The V segment lost 2 bases and the J segment 7 bases; nucleotides outside the gene matches: 3. The CDR3 sequence is 16 residues long. The CDR3 loop is CASSQLGTSGRNEQFF. CDR3 nucleotides: TGCGCCAGCAGCCAACTAGGGACTAGCGGGAGGAATGAGCAGTTCTTC.

About this clone: The same CDR3 can be traced to other DNA sequences in this sample. This rearrangement joins TRBV27 to TRBJ2-2; D gene unclear. The CDR3 consists of 12 residues. CDR1 is MNHEY, CDR2 SMNVEV, per germline (reference sequence). Trimming took 3 bases from V and 5 from J, leaving 4 bases between them. The CDR3 coding sequence is TGTGCCAGCAGTTTCTATACCGGGGAGCTGTTTTTT. Translation gives CASSFYTGELFF.

V usage is TRBV6-5 and J usage is TRBJ1-5; unclear D gene. The germline V and J ends were trimmed by 5 bases and 2 bases, with 10 bases remaining between them. The CDR3 consists of 14 residues. Germline CDR1 is MNHEY and CDR2 is SVGAGI. As DNA, the CDR3 is TGTGCCAGCAGTCGAGATCAGGGCAATCAGCCCCAGCATTTT. It translates to CASSRDQGNQPQHF.

This clone was recorded only once. The chain is built from TRBV7-8 and TRBJ2-1; D is perhaps TRBD2 (7 bases). The CDR3 has 19 amino acids. V was clipped by 5 bases and J by 5 bases, with 28 bases between them. CDR1 SGHVS and CDR2 FQNEAQ come from the germline V gene. The CDR3 DNA follows: TGTGCCAGCAGCCCGACTGCAACACGAGATGCGGGGGACAACAATGAGCAGTTCTTC. As protein: CASSPTATRDAGDNNEQFF. The full variable domain, rest sourced from reference TRBV7-8 and TRBJ2-1, is GAGVSQSPRYKVAKRGQDVALRCDPISGHVSLFWYQQALGQGPEFLTYFQNEAQLDKSGLPSDRFFAERPEGSVSTLKIQRTQQEDSAVYLCASSPTATRDAGDNNEQFFGPGTRLTVL.

V gene TRBV6-1 combines with J gene TRBJ1-4; perhaps TRBD1 as D (5 bases). V lost 3 bases to trimming and J lost 6 bases, with 14 bases between them. The germline V gene encodes CDR1 MNHNS and CDR2 SASEGT. CDR3 length: 15 residues. The CDR3, as DNA: TGTGCCAGCAGTGACCCCGGAAGGGGAGATGAAAAACTGTTTTTT. Translation gives CASSDPGRGDEKLFF.

V and J are TRBV18 and TRBJ1-5; unclear D gene. The CDR3 is made up of 15 amino acids. The V end lost 1 base, the J end lost 4 bases, and 11 bases lay between the germline ends. The germline CDR1 and CDR2 sequences are KGHSH and LQKENI. As DNA, the CDR3 is TGTGCCAGCTCACCACAGACTGGAACGAATCAGCCCCAGCATTTT. Protein sequence: CASSPQTGTNQPQHF.

This chain links TRBV7-2 with TRBJ2-3; D gene uncertain. This CDR3 has 14 residues. In germline, CDR1 is SGHTA, CDR2 FQGNSA. Trimming left V 2 bases short and J 4 bases short, with 10 bases between. The CDR3 coding sequence is TGTGCCAGCAGCTTAAAGGCTGGGGCAGATACGCAGTATTTT. As protein: CASSLKAGADTQYF.

This chain links TRBV10-2 with TRBJ1-3, with D possibly matching TRBD1 (5 bases). The CDR3 is made up of 15 amino acids. Per germline, CDR1 WSHSY and CDR2 SAAADI. Trimming cost V 7 bases and J 0 bases, with 13 bases left between them. The CDR3 bases are TGCGCCAGCATGCGGGGCTTCAACTCTGGAAACACCATATATTTT. This sequence encodes CASMRGFNSGNTIYF.

Worth noting for this clone: Other DNA sequences in this specimen translate into the identical CDR3. CDR3 bases: TGTGCCAGCAGCTTAGCCGGGGGGAACACCGGGGAGCTGTTTTTT. Translated, it gives CASSLAGGNTGELFF. The chain has TRBV7-2 and TRBJ2-2; tentative D call: TRBD2 (6 bases). Deletions cut 0 bases from V and 1 base from J, with 6 bases between. The CDR3 covers 15 residues. CDR1 and CDR2 from the germline V gene are SGHTA and FQGNSA.

J is TRBJ2-3 and V is TRBV11-2, with a weak D call TRBD2 (6 bases). The CDR3 totals 15 residues. The germline CDR1 and CDR2 sequences are SGHAT and FQNNGV. Trimming pared 5 bases from V and 2 bases from J, leaving 14 bases between. The DNA for the CDR3 is TGTGCCAGCAGCCCTACTAGCTACACCACAGATACGCAGTATTTT. Translating it yields CASSPTSYTTDTQYF.